Listed below are T cell receptor beta chains from one sample, sequenced in a study of cytomegalovirus exposure and HLA in healthy donors. Sequencing was performed with immunoSEQ multiplex PCR; in TCRdb, only in-frame clones are kept and a portion is missing. The data contain 100,000 to 150,000 clones, around three quarters of them singletons. The sequenced sample consisted of PBMCs. Source of these receptors: a male donor in good health and CMV-seropositive. Both conserved end residues are part of each CDR3. The order of the fields is D gene, clone size, J gene, V gene, CDR3 protein, CDR3 DNA. The D gene is left open where the match is weak. A clone size is listed for some rows: how often the clone was seen (once, few, many), or a class if it is expanded.

NA NA TRBJ1-2 TRBV27 CASGAGIGYGYTF TGTGCCAGCGGAGCAGGGATTGGGTATGGCTACACCTTC
TRBD1 NA TRBJ2-7 TRBV6-5 CATARTGPSYEQYF TGTGCCACCGCGCGGACAGGACCTAGCTACGAGCAGTACTTC
NA NA TRBJ1-1 TRBV18 CASSPMGGNTEAFF TGTGCCAGCTCACCCATGGGAGGGAACACTGAAGCTTTCTTT
NA few TRBJ2-7 TRBV15 CATSRRSTASSYEQYF TGTGCCACCAGCCGTAGATCGACAGCGAGCTCCTACGAGCAGTACTTC
NA NA TRBJ2-7 TRBV28 CASSKAGTYEQYF TGTGCCAGCAGCAAAGCAGGTACCTACGAGCAGTACTTC
NA NA TRBJ2-7 TRBV6-1 CASRRETPSYEQYF TGTGCCAGCAGGCGGGAAACTCCGTCCTACGAGCAGTACTTC
NA NA TRBJ2-7 TRBV11-1 CASSRSTGTYEQYF TGTGCCAGCAGTCGATCCACAGGGACCTACGAGCAGTACTTC
NA NA TRBJ2-1 TRBV28 CASSLRNEQFF TGTGCCAGCAGTTTGAGGAATGAGCAGTTCTTC
TRBD1 NA TRBJ2-7 TRBV10-3 CAISPGQGEQYF TGTGCCATCAGTCCGGGACAGGGGGAGCAGTACTTC
TRBD1 NA TRBJ2-3 TRBV7-9 CSSSQRTGGRTDTQYF TGTTCCAGCAGCCAAAGGACAGGGGGCAGGACAGATACGCAGTATTTT
TRBD1 once TRBJ1-1 TRBV5-6 CASSLAGQGASTEAFF TGTGCCAGCAGCTTGGCCGGGCAGGGGGCTTCCACTGAAGCTTTCTTT
NA once TRBJ2-7 TRBV28 CASSPGRGWDRDYEQYF TGTGCCAGCAGCCCCGGGCGGGGATGGGACAGAGACTACGAGCAGTACTTC
TRBD1 NA TRBJ1-6 TRBV5-4 CASSRAPGQGDSPLHF TGTGCCAGCAGTCGCGCTCCGGGACAGGGGGATTCACCCCTCCACTTT
TRBD1 NA TRBJ1-2 TRBV14 CASSLRTGPNYGYTF TGTGCCAGCAGCCTGCGGACAGGACCTAACTATGGCTACACCTTC
TRBD1 NA TRBJ2-1 TRBV4-1 CASSQDDRGPTYYNEQFF TGCGCCAGCAGCCAAGATGACAGGGGGCCTACATACTACAATGAGCAGTTCTTC
NA NA TRBJ2-3 TRBV5-1 CASSLSRVTTDTQYF TGCGCCAGCAGCTTAAGCCGCGTCACTACAGATACGCAGTATTTT
TRBD1 few TRBJ1-1 TRBV11-2 CASSPLDRGRNTEAFF TGTGCCAGCAGCCCACTGGACAGGGGGCGAAACACTGAAGCTTTCTTT
NA NA TRBJ1-1 TRBV7-9 CASSFPGGNTEAFF TGTGCCAGCAGCTTCCCGGGAGGGAACACTGAAGCTTTCTTT
NA NA TRBJ1-2 TRBV28 CASKNTGYGYTF TGTGCCAGCAAAAATACGGGTTATGGCTACACCTTC
NA once TRBJ2-7 TRBV5-4 CASSRAGPGTYEQYF TGTGCCAGCAGCCGGGCCGGCCCTGGGACTTACGAGCAGTACTTC
TRBD1 NA TRBJ2-7 TRBV28 CASSSHWTGEGYEQYF TGTGCCAGCAGTTCTCATTGGACAGGGGAGGGGTACGAGCAGTACTTC
TRBD2 NA TRBJ2-5 TRBV10-3 CAIRDSGGVDQETQYF TGTGCCATCAGGGATAGCGGGGGGGTGGACCAAGAGACCCAGTACTTC
TRBD2 NA TRBJ2-7 TRBV7-2 CASSFVAGSSYEQYF TGTGCCAGCAGCTTCGTAGCGGGGAGCTCCTACGAGCAGTACTTC
NA few TRBJ1-5 TRBV5-5 CASSLDGQLNQPQHF TGTGCCAGCAGCCTGGATGGACAGCTCAATCAGCCCCAGCATTTT
TRBD1 few TRBJ1-2 TRBV28 CASSSFDRGGFGYTF TGTGCCAGCAGTTCCTTCGACAGGGGCGGATTTGGCTACACCTTC
TRBD1 NA TRBJ1-1 TRBV14 CASSQLDRVGEAFF TGTGCCAGCAGCCAGTTGGACAGGGTGGGTGAAGCTTTCTTT
TRBD2 NA TRBJ2-2 TRBV4-2 CASSPGLAGRNTGELFF TGTGCCAGCAGCCCAGGACTAGCGGGGAGAAACACCGGGGAGCTGTTTTTT
TRBD1 NA TRBJ1-3 TRBV19 CASNTGASPGNTIYF TGTGCCAGTAACACAGGGGCCTCCCCTGGAAACACCATATATTTT
NA few TRBJ2-6 TRBV6-1 CASSAGEFTGANGLTF TGTGCCAGCAGTGCGGGGGAGTTTACTGGGGCCAACGGCCTGACTTTC
NA NA TRBJ1-4 TRBV18 CASSPSLSGHVGKLFF TGTGCCAGCTCCCCTAGCCTGTCAGGCCACGTTGGGAAACTGTTTTTT
NA NA TRBJ1-1 TRBV10-2 CASADGLYEAFF TGCGCCAGCGCGGACGGACTATATGAAGCTTTCTTT
NA few TRBJ1-6 TRBV2 CASSEYGSNSPLHF TGTGCCAGCAGTGAATATGGGAGTAATTCACCCCTCCACTTT
TRBD2 once TRBJ2-1 TRBV5-1 CASSPGGGTYNEQFF TGCGCCAGCAGTCCTGGGGGGGGGACCTACAATGAGCAGTTCTTC
TRBD1 NA TRBJ2-7 TRBV15 CATSANQDRGFPYEQYF TGTGCCACCAGCGCGAACCAAGACAGGGGGTTTCCCTACGAGCAGTACTTC
TRBD1 NA TRBJ2-7 TRBV18 CASSSRTGSVYEQYF TGTGCCAGCTCATCACGGACAGGGTCCGTCTACGAGCAGTACTTC
NA NA TRBJ1-4 TRBV5-6 CASTVRAGYEKLFF TGTGCCAGCACCGTTCGTGCGGGGTATGAAAAACTGTTTTTT
NA NA TRBJ2-1 TRBV4-2 CASSQDPYSRFF TGTGCCAGCAGCCAAGATCCCTACTCGCGGTTCTTC
NA NA TRBJ2-3 TRBV25-1 CASRARFRDTDTQYF TGTGCCAGCAGAGCGCGATTCAGAGACACAGATACGCAGTATTTT
TRBD1 NA TRBJ1-2 TRBV11-2 CASSTQGADYGYTF TGTGCCAGCAGCACCCAGGGGGCGGACTATGGCTACACCTTC
NA NA TRBJ1-5 TRBV5-4 CASSLNGGSAPQHF TGTGCCAGCAGCTTGAACGGGGGATCAGCCCCCCAGCATTTT
TRBD2 NA TRBJ2-1 TRBV27 CASSPRTSGEQFF TGTGCCAGCAGTCCACGGACTAGCGGGGAGCAGTTCTTC
TRBD2 NA TRBJ2-3 TRBV5-1 CASSLDLAGGTDTQYF TGCGCCAGCAGCTTGGATCTAGCGGGGGGAACAGATACGCAGTATTTT
NA NA TRBJ2-6 TRBV9 CASSPFYGGDGSGANVLTF TGTGCCAGCAGCCCCTTTTATGGAGGGGATGGATCTGGGGCCAACGTCCTGACTTTC
NA once TRBJ2-5 TRBV7-3 CASSFIDQETQYF TGTGCCAGCAGCTTTATTGACCAAGAGACCCAGTACTTC
NA NA TRBJ2-5 TRBV15 CATSRGAGETQYF TGTGCCACCAGCAGAGGAGCAGGGGAGACCCAGTACTTC
NA NA TRBJ2-1 TRBV4-1 CASSQRDMVPYNEQFF TGCGCCAGCAGCCAACGAGACATGGTTCCCTACAATGAGCAGTTCTTC
TRBD2 NA TRBJ2-5 TRBV19 CASSIGTSSVGTQYF TGTGCCAGTAGTATAGGGACTAGCTCTGTCGGGACCCAGTACTTC
NA few TRBJ2-4 TRBV6-1 CASIIAVRTQNIQYF TGTGCCAGCATTATCGCGGTCCGGACACAAAACATTCAGTACTTC
NA NA TRBJ2-7 TRBV20-1 CSARVVREQYF TGCAGTGCTAGAGTGGTGAGGGAGCAGTACTTC
TRBD1 NA TRBJ1-3 TRBV19 CASSILSGTVSGNTIYF TGTGCCAGTAGCATACTTTCCGGGACAGTCTCTGGAAACACCATATATTTT
TRBD1 few TRBJ2-1 TRBV28 CASSQGGTYNEQFF TGTGCCAGCTCACAGGGGGGAACCTACAATGAGCAGTTCTTC
TRBD1 few TRBJ1-2 TRBV28 CASSLDRDGGSNYGYTF TGTGCCAGCAGTCTAGACAGGGACGGGGGTTCTAACTATGGCTACACCTTC
TRBD1 NA TRBJ2-7 TRBV7-9 CASRPPRDRAYEQYF TGTGCCAGCCGACCCCCCCGGGACAGGGCCTACGAGCAGTACTTC
NA NA TRBJ2-1 TRBV6-1 CASPRRGARNEQFF TGTGCCAGCCCCCGGAGAGGCGCAAGAAATGAGCAGTTCTTC
TRBD1 NA TRBJ2-5 TRBV19 CASSIAGGAETQYF TGTGCCAGTAGTATTGCAGGGGGCGCAGAGACCCAGTACTTC